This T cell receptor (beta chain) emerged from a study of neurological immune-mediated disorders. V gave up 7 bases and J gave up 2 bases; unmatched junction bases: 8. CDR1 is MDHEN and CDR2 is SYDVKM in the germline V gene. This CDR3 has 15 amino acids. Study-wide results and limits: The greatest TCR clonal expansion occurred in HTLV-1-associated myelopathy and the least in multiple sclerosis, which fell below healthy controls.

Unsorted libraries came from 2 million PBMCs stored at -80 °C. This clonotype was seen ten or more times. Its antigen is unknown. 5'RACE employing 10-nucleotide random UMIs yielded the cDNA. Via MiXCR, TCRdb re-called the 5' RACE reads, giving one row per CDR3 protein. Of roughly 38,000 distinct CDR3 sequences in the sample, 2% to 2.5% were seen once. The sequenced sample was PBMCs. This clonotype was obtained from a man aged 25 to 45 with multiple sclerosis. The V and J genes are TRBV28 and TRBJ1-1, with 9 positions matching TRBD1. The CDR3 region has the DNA TGTGCCAGCAACGAACCCACAGGGGGCAACACTGAAGCTTTCTTT. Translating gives CASNEPTGGNTEAFF.